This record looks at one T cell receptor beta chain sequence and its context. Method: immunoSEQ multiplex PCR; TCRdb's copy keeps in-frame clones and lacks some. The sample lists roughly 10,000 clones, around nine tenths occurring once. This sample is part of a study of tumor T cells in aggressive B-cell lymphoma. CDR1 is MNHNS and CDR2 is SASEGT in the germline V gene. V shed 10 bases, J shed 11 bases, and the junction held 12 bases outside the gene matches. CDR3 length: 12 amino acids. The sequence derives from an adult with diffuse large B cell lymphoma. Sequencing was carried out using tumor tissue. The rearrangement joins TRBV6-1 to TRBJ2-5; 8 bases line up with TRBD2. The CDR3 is CATSGGPGEQYF. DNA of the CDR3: TGTGCCACCTCGGGGGGGCCGGGGGAGCAGTACTTC.